This entry concerns a single T cell receptor (beta chain). Antigen specificity is unknown. CDR3 length: 14 amino acids. J was trimmed by 4 bases and V by 10 bases; bases with no gene match: 12. Germline values: CDR1 ENHRY, CDR2 SYGVKD. The study ran its PCR with 60 Vbeta and 13 Jbeta primers. Data came from immunoSEQ multiplex PCR; TCRdb stores just in-frame clones and leaves some out. The sample has under 200,000 clones; 75% to 90% are singletons. This specimen comes from a study of cytomegalovirus exposure and HLA in healthy donors. Whole-study results and caveats: Owing to their indistinguishability, certain V segments, notably TRBV6-2 and TRBV6-3, were excluded. A few chains linked to CMV were shown in vitro to be specific for CMV antigens.

This TCR came from a male donor in good health and CMV-seronegative. Sequenced sample: PBMCs. The chain uses TRBV10-3 and TRBJ2-5; 7 nucleotides match TRBD1. The CDR3 DNA follows: TGTGCCACTCGACAGGGTCAAGGAGGAGAGACCCAGTACTTC. Protein product: CATRQGQGGETQYF.